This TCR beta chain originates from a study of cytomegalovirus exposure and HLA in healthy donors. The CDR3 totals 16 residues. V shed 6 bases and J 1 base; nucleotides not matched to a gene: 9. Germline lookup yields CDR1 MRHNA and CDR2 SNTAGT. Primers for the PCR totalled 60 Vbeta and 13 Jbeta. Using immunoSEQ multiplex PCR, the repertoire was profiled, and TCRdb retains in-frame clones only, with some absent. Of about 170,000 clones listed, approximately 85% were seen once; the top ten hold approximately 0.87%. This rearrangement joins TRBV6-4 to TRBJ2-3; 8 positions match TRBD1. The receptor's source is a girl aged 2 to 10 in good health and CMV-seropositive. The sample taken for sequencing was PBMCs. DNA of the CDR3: TGTGCCAGCAGCCCAGACCCGGACAGGGGCACAGATACGCAGTATTTT. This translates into CASSPDPDRGTDTQYF.